The rows below give T cell receptor beta chains drawn from one sample of a study of CD8 T cells in ankylosing spondylitis. TCRdb itself ran the 5' RACE reads through MiXCR, one entry per CDR3 protein. The sample lists more than 150,000 distinct CDR3 sequences; around a tenth were seen once. The sequencing input was blood, either unsorted or a sorted T cell fraction (not recorded which). These receptors originate from a male donor with ankylosing spondylitis or in good health (not recorded which). Each CDR3 is given without its conserved first and last residue. A D gene is named only where the DNA matches it firmly.

j_call | v_call | d_call | cdr3_aa
TRBJ2-1 | TRBV2 | TRBD1 | AIAARTGGYNEQF
TRBJ2-7 | TRBV6-5 | TRBD1 | ASSYSPQLTGNVEQY
TRBJ2-2 | TRBV5-1 | NA | ASRSTGAGELF
TRBJ2-5 | TRBV12-3/TRBV12-4 | TRBD1 | ASSYGPTGTEETQY
TRBJ2-7 | TRBV7-2 | NA | ASSFAGPYEQY
TRBJ1-2 | TRBV12-3/TRBV12-4 | NA | ASSPDRLLVGGYT
TRBJ2-7 | TRBV11-2 | TRBD2 | ASSLSSTSGSSYEQY
TRBJ2-1 | TRBV29-1 | NA | SVEERAYNEQF
TRBJ2-1 | TRBV5-1 | TRBD2 | ASSLDSGGSYNEQF
TRBJ2-7 | TRBV6-1 | NA | ASSDAGLTREQY
TRBJ2-3 | TRBV4-3 | NA | ASSQDSSGPVDTQY
TRBJ2-6 | TRBV19 | NA | ASSATPTGANVLT
TRBJ2-7 | TRBV11-2 | NA | ASSLDWSGNYEQY
TRBJ2-7 | TRBV12-3/TRBV12-4 | NA | ASSPGEYEQY
TRBJ1-4 | TRBV20-1 | NA | SARDSANRNFGADEKLF
TRBJ2-5 | TRBV7-8 | TRBD2 | ASSTRDYQETQY
TRBJ2-7 | TRBV15 | TRBD1 | ATSRDGTGRYEQY
TRBJ2-7 | TRBV29-1 | NA | SVWSTRSYEQY
TRBJ1-2 | TRBV3-1 | NA | ASSPGQWYGYT
TRBJ2-3 | TRBV20-1 | TRBD2 | SARVGTSGTDTQY
TRBJ2-5 | TRBV3-1 | TRBD2 | ASSRDKGLAGEGETQY
TRBJ2-2 | TRBV5-1 | TRBD2 | ASSTGVLAGAGELF
TRBJ2-6 | TRBV3-1 | TRBD1 | ASSPQTGKRPGANVLT
TRBJ2-5 | TRBV4-2 | NA | ASSLVVGEETQY
TRBJ2-3 | TRBV5-6 | NA | ASRASLGSSDTQY
TRBJ2-5 | TRBV20-1 | NA | SALSVSGQETQY
TRBJ2-5 | TRBV5-1 | NA | ASSLVGQETQY
TRBJ2-1 | TRBV5-1 | NA | ASSSTGPYNEQF
TRBJ2-1 | TRBV20-1 | NA | SATAPNEQF
TRBJ2-1 | TRBV11-2 | NA | ASSFSRNNEQF
TRBJ1-1 | TRBV5-6 | TRBD1 | ASSYPRQGGTEAF
TRBJ2-7 | TRBV5-1 | TRBD1 | ASSLGDSSYEQY
TRBJ2-3 | TRBV3-1 | TRBD2 | ASCRGLAVSLGTDTQY
TRBJ1-2 | TRBV24-1 | NA | ATSDGGAIYGYT
TRBJ2-7 | TRBV9 | TRBD2 | ASSVGERGYEQY
TRBJ1-4 | TRBV7-8 | NA | ASSGDRNNEKLF
TRBJ1-5 | TRBV12-3/TRBV12-4 | NA | ASSFRSGPNQPQH
TRBJ2-1 | TRBV29-1 | NA | SVPGPSSYNEQF
TRBJ2-5 | TRBV29-1 | TRBD2 | SVGDTGEGTQY
TRBJ1-3 | TRBV9 | TRBD1 | ASSPMTGQGTGNTIY
TRBJ1-3 | TRBV20-1 | NA | SAPPSGTVSGNTIY
TRBJ1-4 | TRBV15 | NA | ATSSSRRGKLF
TRBJ2-3 | TRBV11-1 | NA | ASSLEVTDFALLGGTQY
TRBJ2-1 | TRBV6-5 | NA | ASRVRGFYNEQF
TRBJ1-5 | TRBV5-1 | NA | ASRQGLSNQPQH
TRBJ2-1 | TRBV5-4 | NA | ASSLAVGGNNEQF
TRBJ2-1 | TRBV20-1 | NA | SAIGNEQF
TRBJ2-3 | TRBV10-3 | TRBD2 | AISLSGLAGASTDTQY
TRBJ2-1 | TRBV20-1 | NA | SAQPGPGAPEQF
TRBJ2-3 | TRBV29-1 | NA | SVESGRVGDTQY
TRBJ2-1 | TRBV7-8 | TRBD1 | ASSFLDRGGNEQF